This T cell receptor beta chain derives from a study of T cell repertoires in ileal Crohn's disease. For the study at large: Operated complications were stricturing disease (roughly 61%) and penetrating disease (approximately 39%). Regarding the study as a whole: All patients with clonality above 26.8% had endoscopic recurrence.

V shed 6 bases, J shed 4 bases, and the junction held 6 bases outside the gene matches. The CDR3 totals 16 residues. Germline V lookup: CDR1 LGHNA, CDR2 YSLEER. To note about this clone: Its matching antigen is unknown.

Profiling relied on immunoSEQ multiplex PCR, and the TCRdb table lists in-frame clones only, not all of them. The sample includes 5,500 to 9,000 clones, about 78% of them seen just once. Time point noted: proximal margin of the surgical specimen (macroscopically non-inflamed). The chain links TRBV4-3 to TRBJ2-1; TRBD2 agrees at 13 bases. Input material: ileal tissue. The clonotype comes from an adult with Crohn's disease. The CDR3 reads CASSPGTSGTYNEQFF. CDR3 nucleotide sequence: TGCGCCAGCAGTCCCGGGACTAGCGGGACATACAATGAGCAGTTCTTC.